A selection of T cell receptor beta chains follows, all from one sample in a study of T cell repertoires in cytomegalovirus infection. These TCRs are of unknown antigen specificity. A single record per CDR3 protein comes from TCRdb applying MiXCR to the reads. The sample includes roughly 860,000 distinct CDR3 sequences, 30% to 35% of them seen just once. Sequenced here: cultured CD8+ T cells from PBMCs, sampled from culture after CMV antigen stimulation. These receptors were taken from a human donor in good health (CMV status not recorded). Some clones in this sample may be carry-over from other donors' samples. The CDR3 runs from the conserved cysteine through the conserved F or W. The order of the fields is clone size, J gene, V gene, D gene, CDR3 DNA, CDR3 protein. D genes are given only for firm matches. Size is stated for part of the rows, as once, few or many counts, or as a class when the clone is expanded.

. TRBJ1-5 TRBV19 . TGTGCCAGTGGGGCTAGCAATCAGCCCCAGCATTTT CASGASNQPQHF
. TRBJ2-3 TRBV6-6 . TGTGCCAGCAGTTCGCCTCGGACTAGCACAGATACGCAGTATTTT CASSSPRTSTDTQYF
. TRBJ2-1 TRBV4-1 . TGCGCCAGCAGCGCCCCCGAGACATATACGAGCTCCTACAATGAGCAGTTCTTC CASSAPETYTSSYNEQFF
. TRBJ1-5 TRBV28 TRBD1 TGTGCCAGCAGTTTATTCGGGACAGGGGGTGGTCAGCCCCAGCATTTT CASSLFGTGGGQPQHF
. TRBJ2-4 TRBV20-1 . TGCAGTACTAGAGATGTTGTACTAGCCAAAAACATTCAGTACTTC CSTRDVVLAKNIQYF
. TRBJ2-1 TRBV4-1 . TGCGCCAGCAGCCATCCGGGTTTCTACAATGAGCAGTTCTTC CASSHPGFYNEQFF
few TRBJ2-7 TRBV7-6 TRBD1 TGTGCCAGCAGCGGACAGGGGACGGCCAACACCGGGGGGGAGCAGTACTTC CASSGQGTANTGGEQYF
few TRBJ2-2 TRBV7-9 . TGTGCCAGCAGCTCCCACAAGGAGCTGTTTTTT CASSSHKELFF
few TRBJ1-1 TRBV11-3 . TGTGCCAGCAGCTTCCGAGGAGTAGGCACTGAAGCTTTCTTT CASSFRGVGTEAFF
few TRBJ2-1 TRBV12-3/TRBV12-4 . TGTGCCAGCAGTTGGGGAGGGGGAGGGCTCAATGAGCAGTTCTTC CASSWGGGGLNEQFF
few TRBJ2-1 TRBV10-3 TRBD1 TGTGCCATCAGTGAGTCGATTCCCGACAGGGGGCTTTACAATGAGCAGTTCTTC CAISESIPDRGLYNEQFF
. TRBJ1-5 TRBV12-3/TRBV12-4 . TGTGCCAGCACAAGGGTGGGTCAGCCCCAGCATTTT CASTRVGQPQHF
few TRBJ1-1 TRBV19 . TGTGCCAGTAGTATCAGTGGGTCGACTGAAGCTTTCTTT CASSISGSTEAFF
. TRBJ1-1 TRBV28 . TGTGCCAGCAGGGGGGACCGCCCGGCTTTCTTT CASRGDRPAFF
few TRBJ2-1 TRBV7-8 . TGTGCCAGCAGCTTAACAGGGAGGAGTACAAATGAGCAGTTCTTC CASSLTGRSTNEQFF
many TRBJ1-5 TRBV12-3/TRBV12-4 . TGTGCCAGCAGCAAAGGACGGGTTAGCAATCAGCCCCAGCATTTT CASSKGRVSNQPQHF
. TRBJ2-3 TRBV19 TRBD2 TGTGCCAGTAGTCCACTAGCGGGGGGATTCGATACGCAGTATTTT CASSPLAGGFDTQYF
few TRBJ1-5 TRBV5-1 . TGCGCCAGCAGCTTGGCGGGGAATAAAAATCAGCCCCAGCATTTT CASSLAGNKNQPQHF
. TRBJ1-2 TRBV7-9 . TGTGCCAGCAGCGAAGGGGCAGCGGGGGGTTATGGCTACACCTTC CASSEGAAGGYGYTF
. TRBJ1-1 TRBV7-9 . TGTGCCAGCAGCTTTTCCGAGACAGGTCTAAACACTGAAGCTTTCTTT CASSFSETGLNTEAFF
. TRBJ2-1 TRBV10-3 TRBD2 TGTGCCATCAGTGAGTCCCGCAGCGGGGACTACAATGAGCAGTTCTTC CAISESRSGDYNEQFF
few TRBJ2-2 TRBV6-5 TRBD1 TGTGCCAGCAGTTACTATCTACAGGGGAGCAGTGACACCGGGGAGCTGTTTTTT CASSYYLQGSSDTGELFF
few TRBJ1-1 TRBV5-6 . TGTGCCAGCAGCTTAAAGACCCGGATTAACACTGAAGCTTTCTTT CASSLKTRINTEAFF
. TRBJ2-2 TRBV20-1 . TGCAGTGCTAGAGATTATAAGTCGGCGGCTTCAGGCGGGGAGCTGTTTTTT CSARDYKSAASGGELFF
. TRBJ2-1 TRBV5-6 . TGTGCCAGCAGCTTTGGAACAGTTGGGGAGCAGTTCTTC CASSFGTVGEQFF
few TRBJ1-1 TRBV10-3 . TGTGCCATCAGTGTTCAGGGGAGTGAAGCTTTCTTT CAISVQGSEAFF
. TRBJ1-5 TRBV12-3/TRBV12-4 . TGTGCCAGCAACCTCGACACTAATCAGCCCCAGCATTTT CASNLDTNQPQHF
. TRBJ2-1 TRBV11-2 TRBD2 TGTGCCAGCAGCTTTCGGACTAGCGGGACCTACAATGAGCAGTTCTTC CASSFRTSGTYNEQFF
. TRBJ2-5 TRBV6-5 . TGTGCCAGCTCTATAGGGACCTTCCAAGAGACCCAGTACTTC CASSIGTFQETQYF
. TRBJ1-3 TRBV11-1 . TGTGACAGCAGCTTAGCCGCTATCTACTCTGGAAACACCATATATTTT CDSSLAAIYSGNTIYF
few TRBJ2-3 TRBV27 TRBD2 TGTGCCAGCAGATTAGCGGGGGGGGTAGATACGCAGTATTTT CASRLAGGVDTQYF
. TRBJ2-1 TRBV6-1 . TGTGCCAGCTCTGCAGGGTACCCCTACAATGAGCAGTTCTTC CASSAGYPYNEQFF
. TRBJ2-3 TRBV13 . TGTGCCAGCAGCTTAGGTCCTCTCAGCACAGATACGCAGTATTTT CASSLGPLSTDTQYF
. TRBJ1-1 TRBV27 . TGTGCCGGCAGTTTTGGTGCAGGAGACACTGAAGCTTTCTTT CAGSFGAGDTEAFF
. TRBJ2-7 TRBV27 . TGTGCCAGCAGTTTATCGGGTTGGGGGGATTCCTACAAGCAGTACTTC CASSLSGWGDSYKQYF
few TRBJ1-5 TRBV20-1 . TGCAGTGCTAGGCCAGTCTATAGCAATCAGCCCCAGCATTTT CSARPVYSNQPQHF
. TRBJ1-6 TRBV19 TRBD1 TGTGCCAGTAGTTTAATCCGGGACAGAGATAATTCACCCCTCCACTTT CASSLIRDRDNSPLHF
few TRBJ2-5 TRBV5-6 TRBD2 TGTGCCAGCAGCTTGGCCTGGCGCGGGGGAGGGGAGACCCAGTACTTC CASSLAWRGGGETQYF
. TRBJ1-1 TRBV19 TRBD1 TGTGCCAGTAGTCCAATGGGAGGGGGCTTGATCACTGAAGCTTTCTTT CASSPMGGGLITEAFF
few TRBJ1-1 TRBV7-2 TRBD1 TGTGCCAGCAGCTTAGGTGGAGGGGGCTGGCCCTTTTACTTT CASSLGGGGWPFYF
many TRBJ2-3 TRBV7-8 TRBD2 TGTGCCAGCAGGCGGGGGGTGGGCACAGATACGCAGTATTTT CASRRGVGTDTQYF
. TRBJ2-6 TRBV7-6 TRBD1 TGTGCCAGCAGCAACCGGGACAGGGGTCGTGGGGCCAACGTCCTGACTTTC CASSNRDRGRGANVLTF
once TRBJ2-5 TRBV7-3 . TGTGCCGGCAGGGGGGGTAGCGCGGAGACCCAGTACTTC CAGRGGSAETQYF
few TRBJ2-5 TRBV7-3 . TGTGCCAGCAGCTTAACTCAAGGCAGGTTGGAGACCCAGTACTTC CASSLTQGRLETQYF
few TRBJ2-3 TRBV7-9 TRBD1 TGTGCCAGCAGCGGGAGACGGACAGGGGGTATCACAGATACGCAGTATTTT CASSGRRTGGITDTQYF
few TRBJ2-3 TRBV18 TRBD1 TGTGCCAGCTCGGACCGACAGGGATCATCAGATACGCAGTATTTT CASSDRQGSSDTQYF
. TRBJ1-2 TRBV7-9 TRBD1 TGTGCCAGCAGCGGAGGGACAGGGGCTCGGGTTCCTTATGGCTACACCTTC CASSGGTGARVPYGYTF
few TRBJ2-5 TRBV25-1 TRBD1 TGTGCCAGCAGTGCTTGGGGGACAGGGGAAGAGACCCAGTACTTC CASSAWGTGEETQYF
. TRBJ2-2 TRBV11-2 TRBD1 TGTGCCAGCAGCCCTCGGGACAGGGGGTTGAGCACCGGGGAGCTGTTTTTT CASSPRDRGLSTGELFF
. TRBJ2-1 TRBV4-1 TRBD2 TGCGCCAGCAGCCAAGGGGGGACTAGTCCCTACAATGAGCAGTTCTTC CASSQGGTSPYNEQFF
. TRBJ2-2 TRBV12-3/TRBV12-4 . TGTGCCAGCAGCAAGACAGCGGCCCCGGGCACCGGGGAGCTGTTTTTT CASSKTAAPGTGELFF
. TRBJ2-3 TRBV4-1 TRBD2 TGCGCCAGCAGCCAAGATCTAGGTAGCGGGGAAGATACGCAGTATTTT CASSQDLGSGEDTQYF
few TRBJ1-1 TRBV7-2 . TGTGCCAGTCACCAGAACCCTGAAGCTTTCTTT CASHQNPEAFF
. TRBJ2-3 TRBV27 TRBD2 TGTGCCAGCAGTCCGGGACTAGCGGACAAAAGCACAGATACGCAGTATTTT CASSPGLADKSTDTQYF
. TRBJ1-2 TRBV27 TRBD1 TGTGCCAGCAGTTTAACCGGGACAGGGGGCTATGGCTACACCTTC CASSLTGTGGYGYTF
few TRBJ2-5 TRBV3-1 . TGTGCCAGCAGCCCGGCTGCCGGAGCAAAAGAGACCCAGTACTTC CASSPAAGAKETQYF
few TRBJ2-5 TRBV6-5 TRBD2 TGTGCCAGCAGTTACTCGGCCCATAGCGGGGGCACGGGGACCCAGTACTTC CASSYSAHSGGTGTQYF
. TRBJ2-1 TRBV10-2 . TGCGCCAGCAGTGAGCAGGGAAGCTCCTACAATGAGCAGTTCTTC CASSEQGSSYNEQFF
. TRBJ2-5 TRBV10-2 . TGCGCCAGCTCTGCCTCACAAGAGACCCAGTACTTC CASSASQETQYF
once TRBJ2-3 TRBV27 TRBD1 TGTGCCAGCAGCCCTGAAGGGGGCTTAGATACGCAGTATTTT CASSPEGGLDTQYF